This T cell receptor (beta chain) comes out of a study of CD8+ T cells in alopecia areata (dated by TCRdb to about 2018). Describing the broader study: The treated patients took part in an open-label pilot trial in which moderate-to-severe alopecia areata was treated with oral tofacitinib at 5 to 10 mg twice daily. For the treated patients, the SALT score, which quantifies what percentage of scalp surface area is affected, served as the measure of disease severity. Tofacitinib was given for 6 to 18 months, followed by 6 months of follow-up off drug to assess delayed response and recurrence. The RNA source kit depended on sample type: the PAXgene miRNA kit for fixed scalp, the miRNeasy kit for PBMCs, and the RNeasy kit for mouse skin. The study used high-throughput TCRbeta sequencing to examine T cell clonal expansion in alopecia areata, in both the C3H/HeJ mouse model and human patients. In humans, TCRbeta sequencing was performed on scalp tissue and on sorted CD4+ and CD8+ peripheral blood T cells from healthy controls and from patients with patchy or totalis/universalis alopecia areata. Scalp clonality was compared across normal scalp (n=4), patchy alopecia areata scalp (n=8), and alopecia totalis/universalis scalp (n=8). Patients on tofacitinib were biopsied at baseline and after 4 and 24 weeks of treatment, and several of the patients also had a later scalp biopsy. immunoSEQ multiplex PCR using 35 Vbeta forward primers and 13 Jbeta reverse primers was used to amplify TCRbeta CDR3 regions. Broad study findings and their caveats: Scalp TCR repertoire analysis is complicated because resident alphabeta T cells in normal human skin are also sequenced, whereas mouse skin is dominated by gammadelta T cells. Lesional scalp, especially in alopecia totalis/universalis, showed higher clonality and more expanded CD8+ clones than normal scalp, suggesting antigenic drive. With tofacitinib, both scalp clonality and the number of expanded CD8+ clones among the top 100 scalp clones went down significantly. The treated cohort was small, with a single nonresponder, so links between baseline CD8+ expansion and response need larger studies. Shared TCR sequences between patients were less evident than in mice, which may be partly attributable to HLA diversity in the patient population. During tofacitinib treatment, many expanded lesional clones remained in scalp and blood, and this persistence may partly explain relapse after treatment is stopped.

About this clone: Its specific antigen is unknown. Within one base of it there is no much larger clone, and no base qualities were kept.

The library was generated by the immunoSEQ multiplex PCR assay. RNA was extracted from all samples and reverse transcribed into cDNA, which served as template for TCR sequencing. SuperScript III was used for first-strand cDNA synthesis, primed with a 2:1 mix of oligo-dT and random hexamers. Amplification bias was assessed with a synthetic immune receptor repertoire, and residual bias was removed computationally. In the authors' own workflow: Raw reads were preprocessed to remove errors, and CDR3 was defined according to IMGT conventions as the region from the conserved cysteine to phenylalanine. Clonality was computed by normalizing Shannon entropy by log2 of the number of productive unique TCRs and subtracting the result from 1. CD4 or CD8 identity of scalp clones was inferred by cross-referencing scalp TCRbeta sequences with sorted blood CD4 and CD8 repertoires. TCRdb limited this immuneACCESS table to in-frame rearrangements with V and J called. A share of clones is missing; checked studies link under half to unresolved V genes, and the rest is unexplained. V and J calls and clone size are those listed in that table; D and trimming were worked out from the DNA. For this sample the table gives about 140,000 clones, of which around 86% were detected only once. Of the sample, roughly 13% falls within the top ten clones.

The time point label here, explained by the study, means: 4 weeks on oral tofacitinib. The meaning of the sample's treatment or condition label: oral pan-JAK inhibitor, 5-10 mg twice daily. Lesional scalp punch biopsies and peripheral blood were obtained from alopecia areata patients. After PBMCs were isolated by density centrifugation and stained for CD3, CD4 and CD8, a FACSAria was used to sort CD4+ and CD8+ T cells. V and J are truncated by 3 bases and 7 bases respectively, leaving an intervening sequence of 12 bases. In the germline V gene, CDR1 corresponds to SQVTM and CDR2 to ANQGSEA. From cysteine to phenylalanine, the CDR3 is 12 amino acids long. CDR3 DNA is the only sequence kept; it has 36 bases, read in frame from the first base.

This TCR derives from a human donor with alopecia areata. The source was CD8+ T cells sorted from blood, collected at week 4, from a patient treated with tofacitinib. The chain is made from TRBV29-1 and TRBJ1-2; no D gene call is confident. The CDR3 protein sequence reads: CSVETGIGGYTF. The sequenced DNA: TGCAGCGTTGAGACCGGGATTGGTGGCTACACCTTC.